Presented here are 23 T cell receptor beta chains from one specimen sequenced in a study of control samples from healthy donors and cancer patients. Measured with immunoSEQ multiplex PCR; TCRdb has only the in-frame clones, and not every one. The profile shows about 120,000 clones, roughly nine tenths of them singletons. The sequenced sample consisted of PBMCs. The receptors originated from a woman aged 45-59 years with colorectal cancer.

The chain has TRBV30 and TRBJ1-6; D gene unclear. V lost 0 bases to trimming and J lost 5 bases, with 8 bases between them. This CDR3 region has 14 residues. The germline CDR1 and CDR2 sequences are GTSNPN and SVGIG (reference sequence). CDR3 loop: CAWSVLGDNSPLHF. In DNA form, the CDR3 reads TGTGCCTGGAGTGTACTGGGAGATAATTCACCCCTCCACTTT.

The chain links TRBV24-1 to TRBJ1-3; D might be TRBD1 (5 bases). The CDR3 extends over 14 amino acids. Per germline, CDR1 KGHDR and CDR2 SFDVKD. V was shortened by 5 bases and J by 5 bases, with 12 bases between the two germline ends. CDR3 in amino acids: CATSVRDGRNTIYF. The DNA of the CDR3 is TGTGCCACCAGTGTCAGGGATGGAAGAAACACCATATATTTT.

This sequence joins TRBV14 and TRBJ2-1; no clear D. V was cut by 3 bases and J by 7 bases, with 7 bases left in between. This CDR3 is built from 12 residues. The V gene's germline CDR1 is SGHDN and CDR2 FVKESK. The CDR3 protein is CASSHDRNEQFF. The CDR3, as DNA: TGTGCCAGCAGCCATGATCGGAATGAGCAGTTCTTC.

Comment on this clone: Germline is not matched at one junction end, which may reflect a read error. The chain has TRBV7-7 and TRBJ2-3, with D unresolved. Germline CDR1 is SSHAT and CDR2 is FNYEAQ (reference sequence). The CDR3 spans 13 residues. The CDR3 DNA reads TGTGCTAGCAGCTTCCGAGGTGCAGATACGCAGTATTTT. Residues: CASSFRGADTQYF.

The V gene is TRBV24-1, the J gene TRBJ1-4, with 8 bases that match TRBD1. Germline V gene sequence: CDR1 KGHDR, CDR2 SFDVKD. This CDR3 has 16 residues. The J segment lost 8 bases and the V segment lost 3 bases, leaving 10 bases of the junction unmatched. The CDR3 DNA reads as TGTGCCACCAGTGATCCACCCGGGACAGGCGGGGAAAAACTGTTTTTT. It specifies CATSDPPGTGGEKLFF.

The V and J genes are TRBV7-2 and TRBJ2-3; 7 bases line up with TRBD2. The CDR3 covers 15 residues. The V segment lost 10 bases and the J segment 2 bases; nucleotides outside the gene matches: 12. CDR1 and CDR2 (germline): SGHTA, FQGNSA. Written as DNA, the CDR3 is TGTGCCACCCGGCCTCCCGGGACTATCACAGATACGCAGTATTTT. Translation gives CATRPPGTITDTQYF. Complete variable domain (other parts from reference TRBV7-2 and TRBJ2-3): GAGVSQSPSNKVTEKGKDVELRCDPISGHTALYWYRQSLGQGLEFLIYFQGNSAPDKSGLPSDRFSAERTGGSVSTLTIQRTQQEDSAVYLCATRPPGTITDTQYFGPGTRLTVL.

This rearrangement joins TRBV5-1 to TRBJ1-1, with D unclear. The length of the CDR3 is 13 residues. The V gene's germline CDR1 is SGHRS and CDR2 YFSETQ. V was cut by 0 bases and J by 5 bases, with 8 bases left in between. CDR3 in amino acids: CASSLVSGTEAFF. The CDR3, as DNA: TGCGCCAGCAGCTTGGTGTCGGGGACTGAAGCTTTCTTT.

The table lists this clone with a count of one. The chain uses TRBV6-6 and TRBJ2-1, with D perhaps TRBD1 (5 bases). Germline assignment: CDR1 MNHNY and CDR2 SVGAGI (reference sequence). The length of the CDR3 is 16 residues. Deletions cut 7 bases from V and 1 base from J, with 17 bases between. CDR3 amino acids: CASKTGGLGSYNEQFF. The CDR3 DNA is TGTGCCAGCAAAACAGGTGGTCTGGGATCCTACAATGAGCAGTTCTTC.

V is TRBV18 and J is TRBJ2-5, with D perhaps matching TRBD1 (6 bases). Trimming took off 2 bases at V and 5 bases at J, with 12 bases between the two ends. CDR3 size: 14 residues. Germline CDR1 reads KGHSH; CDR2 reads LQKENI. CDR3 coding DNA: TGTGCCAGCTCACCATACAGGGCTGGGGAGACCCAGTACTTC. It codes for CASSPYRAGETQYF.

The chain couples TRBV28 to TRBJ1-3, with D perhaps TRBD1 (5 bases). Trimming shortened V by 1 base and J by 0 bases, and 7 bases separated the two germline ends. The V gene's germline CDR1 is MDHEN and CDR2 SYDVKM. This CDR3 region has 15 residues. The chain's CDR3 is CASSLYRRSGNTIYF. The CDR3 bases are TGTGCCAGCAGTTTATACAGGCGCTCTGGAAACACCATATATTTT.

The chain couples TRBV2 to TRBJ2-5; 9 nucleotides align to TRBD1. J lost 2 bases, V lost 6 bases, and 1 base had no gene match. Looked up from germline, CDR1 is SNHLY and CDR2 is FYNNEI. The length of the CDR3 is 13 residues. DNA of the CDR3: TGTGCCAGCAGGGGGACAGGGCAAGAGACCCAGTACTTC. It translates to CASRGTGQETQYF. Supplemented by reference TRBV2 and TRBJ2-5, the full variable domain reads EPEVTQTPSHQVTQMGQEVILRCVPISNHLYFYWYRQILGQKVEFLVSFYNNEISEKSEIFDDQFSVERPDGSNFTLKIRSTKLEDSAMYFCASRGTGQETQYFGPGTRLLVL.

V and J are TRBV5-4 and TRBJ1-1, with 8 bases identical to TRBD1. This CDR3 has 14 residues. Looked up from germline, CDR1 is SGHNT and CDR2 is YYREEE (reference sequence). V lost 4 bases to trimming and J lost 11 bases; unmatched junction nucleotides: 13. The CDR3 loop is CASSEPGTGPMAFF. In nucleotides, the CDR3 is TGTGCCAGCAGCGAACCCGGGACAGGTCCCATGGCTTTCTTT. The variable domain in full, completed from reference TRBV5-4 and TRBJ1-1, reads ETGVTQSPTHLIKTRGQQVTLRCSSQSGHNTVSWYQQALGQGPQFIFQYYREEENGRGNFPPRFSGLQFPNYSSELNVNALELDDSALYLCASSEPGTGPMAFFGQGTRLTVV.

The V and J genes are TRBV7-3 and TRBJ2-3; D is possibly TRBD2 (6 bases). The CDR3 sequence is 13 residues long. Trimming removed 5 bases at V and 8 bases at J, with 14 bases between. CDR1 and CDR2 (germline): SGHTA, FQGTGA. The CDR3 reads CASSISRGGTQYF. The CDR3 bases are TGTGCCAGCAGCATATCAAGGGGAGGTACGCAGTATTTT.

In its sample, this clone was seen once. The chain recombines TRBV7-3 with TRBJ2-7, with TRBD2 identical over 9 bases. Germline lookup yields CDR1 SGHTA and CDR2 FQGTGA. This CDR3 has 15 amino acids. V dropped 3 bases and J dropped 7; count of bases not matched to a gene: 10. The CDR3: CASSFSGGPTGEQYF. The DNA of the CDR3 is TGTGCCAGCAGCTTTAGCGGGGGACCTACCGGAGAGCAGTACTTC.

This chain uses TRBV3-1 (or the pseudogene TRBV3-2) with TRBJ1-1; no reliable D call. Per the germline V gene, CDR1 is LGHDT and CDR2 is YNNKEL (reference sequence). The CDR3 spans 12 residues. Trimming stripped 6 bases from V and 8 bases from J, with 13 bases between. CDR3 sequence reads: CASSHTGSEAFF. The DNA of the CDR3 is TGTGCCAGCAGTCATACCGGGAGCGAAGCTTTCTTT.

The chain links TRBV6-5 to TRBJ2-7; a possible D gene is TRBD1 (6 bases). The germline V gene encodes CDR1 MNHEY and CDR2 SVGAGI. The V and J ends lost 2 bases and 2 bases respectively, with 13 bases between them. CDR3 size: 15 residues. This chain's CDR3 is CASSYVSGQAYEQYF. DNA for the CDR3: TGTGCCAGCAGTTACGTGTCGGGACAAGCCTACGAGCAGTACTTC.

This rearrangement joins TRBV7-8 to TRBJ1-5, with a tentative D call TRBD1 (6 bases). The CDR3 totals 13 residues. Germline values: CDR1 SGHVS, CDR2 FQNEAQ. Trimming cost V 3 bases and J 11 bases, with 14 bases left between them. The CDR3 loop is CASSFQQGLAQHF. CDR3 DNA sequence: TGTGCCAGCAGCTTTCAACAGGGACTGGCCCAGCATTTT.

The V gene is TRBV2, the J gene TRBJ1-4; TRBD1 aligns across 10 bases. Trimming removed 6 bases from V and 16 bases from J; junction bases left unmatched: 14. Per germline, CDR1 SNHLY and CDR2 FYNNEI. This CDR3 has 14 amino acids. Here the CDR3 reads CASSNEGTGARGFF. CDR3 bases: TGTGCCAGCAGCAACGAGGGGACAGGGGCTCGGGGGTTTTTT.

The V call is TRBV7-2, the J call TRBJ1-5; no clear D. Germline CDR1 reads SGHTA; CDR2 reads FQGNSA. The V end lost 3 bases, the J end lost 7 bases, and 10 bases lay between the germline ends. The CDR3 is 13 residues long. CDR3 in DNA: TGTGCCAGCAGCTTCGAGGTTAGGCAGCCCCAGCATTTT. It codes for CASSFEVRQPQHF.

The rearrangement joins TRBV19 to TRBJ1-4; D possibly corresponds to TRBD1 (6 bases). The V gene lost 6 bases and the J gene lost 0 bases, with 17 bases spanning the gap. Germline V gives CDR1 LNHDA, CDR2 SQIVND (reference sequence). This CDR3 region has 17 residues. The CDR3 is CASRRGADRSTNEKLFF. The CDR3 nucleotides are TGTGCCAGTAGGAGGGGGGCAGACCGTTCAACTAATGAAAAACTGTTTTTT.

The chain links TRBV20-1 to TRBJ2-1, with 9 bases identical to TRBD1. The length of the CDR3 is 12 residues. V lost 3 bases to trimming and J lost 10 bases; unmatched junction nucleotides: 4. Per the germline V gene, CDR1 is DFQATT and CDR2 is SNEGSKA (reference sequence). The CDR3 nucleotides are TGCAGTGCTAGTACTGGGACAGGGGAGCAGTTCTTC. Protein product: CSASTGTGEQFF.

The chain links TRBV4-1 to TRBJ2-7, with D unresolved. CDR1 and CDR2 from the germline V gene are MGHRA and YSYEKL. This CDR3 contains 16 residues. Trimming pared 1 base from V and 6 bases from J, leaving 19 bases between. The CDR3 loop is CASSQGRLRSSTEQYF. As DNA, the CDR3 is TGCGCCAGCAGCCAAGGTCGACTCCGCAGTTCCACCGAGCAGTACTTC.

This chain joins TRBV19 and TRBJ2-5; either TRBD1 or TRBD2 may supply D (5 bases each). The CDR3 has 13 residues. Trimming pared 3 bases from V and 1 base from J, leaving 6 bases between. The germline V gene encodes CDR1 LNHDA and CDR2 SQIVND (reference sequence). CDR3: CASSIGTQETQYF. CDR3 nucleotides: TGTGCCAGTAGTATTGGGACCCAAGAGACCCAGTACTTC.